This T cell receptor beta chain was obtained from a study of CD8+CD57+ T cells in acquired aplastic anemia. Study-wide context: The sorted CD4+ and CD8+ cells yielded an average around 3.4 ug of DNA.

Of note for this clonotype: The antigen remains unidentified.

Findings and caveats of the study: Around 29 shared CD8+ CDR3s appeared highly expressed within patients' immunodominant clones.

Germline V gene sequence: CDR1 ENHRY, CDR2 SYGVKD. V was clipped by 6 bases and J by 12 bases, with 18 bases between them. The CDR3 runs 12 residues. Patients sequenced had flow cytometry evidence of CD8+CD57+ cell expansion. Severe acquired aplastic anemia was the diagnosis recorded for all patients. Receipt of therapy had not occurred in any patient by the time of blood sampling. Genomic DNA served as template for TCR beta VDJ and CDR3 profiling. Via MiXCR, TCRdb re-called the reads, giving one row per CDR3 protein. This table has roughly 190,000 distinct CDR3 sequences, just under 50% appearing once.

The J gene is TRBJ2-7, the V gene TRBV10-3, with D unresolved. The origin of this receptor is a human donor with aplastic anemia. Sequences were obtained from sorted CD4+, CD8+, or CD8+CD57+ T cells (not recorded which) from PBMCs. The CDR3 nucleotides are TGTGCCATCAGGGACCAAGTCGACACGCGGTACTTC. It specifies CAIRDQVDTRYF.